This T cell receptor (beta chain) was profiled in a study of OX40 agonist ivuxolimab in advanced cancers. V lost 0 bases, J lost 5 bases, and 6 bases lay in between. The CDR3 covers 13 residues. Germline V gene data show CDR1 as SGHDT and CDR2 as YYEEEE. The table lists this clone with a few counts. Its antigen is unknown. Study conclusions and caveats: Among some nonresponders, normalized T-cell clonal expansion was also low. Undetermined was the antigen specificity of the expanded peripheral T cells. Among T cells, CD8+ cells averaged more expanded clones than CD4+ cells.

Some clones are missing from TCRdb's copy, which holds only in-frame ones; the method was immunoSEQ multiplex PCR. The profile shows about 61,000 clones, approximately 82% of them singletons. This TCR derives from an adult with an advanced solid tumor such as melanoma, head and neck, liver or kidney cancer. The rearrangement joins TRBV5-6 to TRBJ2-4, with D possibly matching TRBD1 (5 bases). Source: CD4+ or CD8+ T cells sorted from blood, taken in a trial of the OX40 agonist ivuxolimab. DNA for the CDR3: TGTGCCAGCAGCTTGGACAGGCAAAACATTCAGTACTTC. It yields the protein CASSLDRQNIQYF.